This is a list of T cell receptor beta chains from one sample in a study of blood T cell repertoires in COVID-19. Only in-frame clones appear in the TCRdb table, and some are missing; sequencing was by immunoSEQ multiplex PCR. The sample has approximately 69,000 clones; 79% are singletons. Sequenced sample: peripheral blood. The receptors come from a man aged 55 to 70 with acute or convalescent COVID-19. The CDR3 runs from the conserved cysteine through the conserved F or W. The D gene is left open where the match is weak. The size field is filled for only some rows; it gives once, few, many or a size class.

J: TRBJ1-3; V: TRBV9; size: NA; D: NA; DNA: TGTGCCAGCAGCGTAGGGGCCACAGGGTACTCTGGAAACACCATATATTTT; CDR3: CASSVGATGYSGNTIYF
J: TRBJ2-1; V: TRBV6-5; size: NA; D: NA; DNA: TGTGCCAGCGGATACGACAGCCCCAATGAGCAGTTCTTC; CDR3: CASGYDSPNEQFF
J: TRBJ2-5; V: TRBV7-3; size: few; D: NA; DNA: TGTGCCAGCAGCCCGGGGGCTACAGTCGGGGGGCGACGGGAGACCCAGTACTTC; CDR3: CASSPGATVGGRRETQYF
J: TRBJ2-5; V: TRBV19; size: NA; D: TRBD1; DNA: TGTGCCAGTAGTATAGCCCGGTTGGGGACAGGGTCAGGTGAGACCCAGTACTTC; CDR3: CASSIARLGTGSGETQYF
J: TRBJ1-2; V: TRBV6-5; size: NA; D: NA; DNA: TGTGCCAGCAGTTACGCGGGGGCGCATATTGACTACACCTTC; CDR3: CASSYAGAHIDYTF
J: TRBJ1-3; V: TRBV6-5; size: NA; D: TRBD1; DNA: TGTGCCAGCAGTTACCGTGGACAGGCTGGAAACACCATATATTTT; CDR3: CASSYRGQAGNTIYF
J: TRBJ1-6; V: TRBV12-3/TRBV12-4; size: NA; D: NA; DNA: TGTGCCAGCAGTCCCTCGAGGAGTTCACCCCTCCACTTT; CDR3: CASSPSRSSPLHF
J: TRBJ2-5; V: TRBV19; size: NA; D: NA; DNA: TGTGCCAGTAGTACACTGGACTACCAAGAGACCCAGTACTTC; CDR3: CASSTLDYQETQYF
J: TRBJ2-5; V: TRBV5-8; size: NA; D: NA; DNA: TGTGCCAGCAGCTTCCAAACAGGGAGTGAAGAGACCCAGTACTTC; CDR3: CASSFQTGSEETQYF
J: TRBJ1-5; V: TRBV5-4; size: NA; D: TRBD1; DNA: TGTGCCAGCAGCTTGGACAGGGGGATTGCTCAGCCCCAGCATTTT; CDR3: CASSLDRGIAQPQHF
J: TRBJ1-1; V: TRBV6-1; size: NA; D: NA; DNA: TGTGCCAGCAGAGAAAAAGCCCACAGGGTCACCTCAGAAGCTTTCTTT; CDR3: CASREKAHRVTSEAFF
J: TRBJ2-6; V: TRBV28; size: once; D: NA; DNA: TGTGCCAGCAGTAGCGGACCGGCCTCTGGGGCCAACGTCCTGACTTTC; CDR3: CASSSGPASGANVLTF